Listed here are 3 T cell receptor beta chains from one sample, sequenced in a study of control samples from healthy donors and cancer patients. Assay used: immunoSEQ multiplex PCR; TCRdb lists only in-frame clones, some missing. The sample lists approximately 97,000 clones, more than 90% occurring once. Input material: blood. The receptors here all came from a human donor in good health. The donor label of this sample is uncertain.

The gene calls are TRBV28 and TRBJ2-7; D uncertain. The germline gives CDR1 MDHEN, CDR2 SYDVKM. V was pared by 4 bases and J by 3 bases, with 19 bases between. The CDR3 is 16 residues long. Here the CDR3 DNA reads TGTGCCAGCAGTTCCACCCCAGCACGGAAACTCTACGAGCAGTACTTC. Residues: CASSSTPARKLYEQYF.

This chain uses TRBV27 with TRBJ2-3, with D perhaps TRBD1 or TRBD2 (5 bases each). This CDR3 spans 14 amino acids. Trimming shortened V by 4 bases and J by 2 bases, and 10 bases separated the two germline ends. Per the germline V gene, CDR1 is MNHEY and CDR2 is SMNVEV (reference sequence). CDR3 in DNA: TGTGCCAGCAGTTCGAGGGGCTACACAGATACGCAGTATTTT. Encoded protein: CASSSRGYTDTQYF.

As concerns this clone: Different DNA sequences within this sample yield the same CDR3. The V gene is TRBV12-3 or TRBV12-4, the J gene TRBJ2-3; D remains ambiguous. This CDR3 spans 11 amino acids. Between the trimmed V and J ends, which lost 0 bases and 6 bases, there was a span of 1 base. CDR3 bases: TGTGCCAGCAGTTTAGCGGATACGCAGTATTTT. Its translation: CASSLADTQYF.